The entry that follows covers one T cell receptor beta chain sequence. The data derive from a study of glioma-infiltrating T cells after dendritic cell vaccination. TCRdb's copy holds only in-frame clones and misses some; the assay was immunoSEQ multiplex PCR. This sample has roughly 100,000 clones; around 90% occur once, and the top ten carry roughly 3%. Time point specified: after dendritic cell vaccination, including at tumor progression/relapse. This material consisted of blood, taken after dendritic cell vaccination. The sequence came from a human donor with glioblastoma.

The CDR3 spells CASSLGTQGSEQFF. DNA of the CDR3: TGTGCCAGCAGCTTAGGCACGCAGGGAAGTGAGCAGTTCTTC. This chain connects TRBV11-2 to TRBJ2-1; a possible D gene is TRBD1 (5 bases). Trimming shortened V by 1 base and J by 9 bases, and 13 bases separated the two germline ends. CDR1 and CDR2 (germline): SGHAT, FQNNGV. The CDR3 runs to 14 residues.